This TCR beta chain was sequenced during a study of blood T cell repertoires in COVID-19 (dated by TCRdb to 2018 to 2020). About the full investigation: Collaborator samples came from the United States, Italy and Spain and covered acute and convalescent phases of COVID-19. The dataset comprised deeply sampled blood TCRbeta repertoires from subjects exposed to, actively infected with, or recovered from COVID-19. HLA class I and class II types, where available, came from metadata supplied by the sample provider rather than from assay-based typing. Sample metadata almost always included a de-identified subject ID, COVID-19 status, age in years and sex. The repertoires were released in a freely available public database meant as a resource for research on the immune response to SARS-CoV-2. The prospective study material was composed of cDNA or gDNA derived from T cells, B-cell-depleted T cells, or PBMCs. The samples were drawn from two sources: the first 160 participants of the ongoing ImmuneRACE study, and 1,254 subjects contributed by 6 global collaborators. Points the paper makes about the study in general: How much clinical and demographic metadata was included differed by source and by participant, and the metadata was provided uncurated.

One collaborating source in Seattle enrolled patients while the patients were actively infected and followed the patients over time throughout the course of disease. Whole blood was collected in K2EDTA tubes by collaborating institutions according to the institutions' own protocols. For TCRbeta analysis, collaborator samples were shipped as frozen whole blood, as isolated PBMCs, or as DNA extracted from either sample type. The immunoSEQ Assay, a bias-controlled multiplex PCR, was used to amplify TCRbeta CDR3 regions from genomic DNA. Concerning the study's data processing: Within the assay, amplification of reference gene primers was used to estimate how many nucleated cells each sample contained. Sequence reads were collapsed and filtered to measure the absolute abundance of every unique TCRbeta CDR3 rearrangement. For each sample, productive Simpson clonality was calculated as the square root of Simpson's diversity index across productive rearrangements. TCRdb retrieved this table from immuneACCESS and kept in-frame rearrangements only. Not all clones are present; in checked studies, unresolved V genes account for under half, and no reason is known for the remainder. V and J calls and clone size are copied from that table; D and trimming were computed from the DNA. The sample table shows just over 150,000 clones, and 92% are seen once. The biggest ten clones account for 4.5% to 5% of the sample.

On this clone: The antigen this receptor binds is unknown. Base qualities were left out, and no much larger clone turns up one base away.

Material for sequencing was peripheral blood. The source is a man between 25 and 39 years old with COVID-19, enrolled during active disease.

The encoded CDR3 is CASSLTGTDNQPQHF. In nucleotides, the sequence is TGTGCCAGCAGCTTAACCGGGACAGACAATCAGCCCCAGCATTTT. In this chain, TRBV7-9 is recombined with TRBJ1-5, with 7 bases aligning to TRBD1. V trim: 2 bases; J trim: 3 bases; unmatched bases: 4. CDR1 and CDR2 are drawn from the germline V gene (reference sequence): SEHNR, FQNEAQ. The CDR3 goes from the cysteine to the phenylalanine over 15 residues. The kept DNA is CDR3 alone, 45 bases in frame from the first base.